These 4 T cell receptor beta chains came from one sample sequenced in a study of vaccination and CD4 T cells after COVID-19. Treatment in this sample: roughly 11-day PBMC culture with coronavirus spike peptide pools or control peptides (ViraFEST assay). Their specific antigens are unknown. Sequencing of DNA taken from cultured CD4+ T cells relied on the Oncomine TCR Beta short-read assay. TCRdb used MiXCR to reprocess the PCR reads, holding one entry per CDR3 protein. Of more than 10,000 distinct CDR3 sequences in the sample, around 21% were seen once. The sequences come from CD4+ T cells from blood, cultured in vitro, collected after SARS-CoV-2 vaccination. The receptors shown here come from a human donor who had recovered from COVID-19.

This clonotype was observed once. The J gene is TRBJ2-3, the V gene TRBV2, with 11 positions matching TRBD2. The V segment lost 6 bases and the J segment 6 bases; nucleotides outside the gene matches: 8. Per the germline V gene, CDR1 is SNHLY and CDR2 is FYNNEI. The CDR3 sequence is 15 residues long. CDR3 loop: CASSLAGGEGDTQYF. As DNA, the CDR3 is TGTGCCAGCAGCCTAGCGGGAGGCGAGGGGGATACGCAGTATTTT.

This chain joins TRBV28 and TRBJ2-3; D uncertain. V lost 5 bases, J lost 6 bases, and 12 bases lay in between. This CDR3 is built from 13 residues. Germline CDR1 is MDHEN and CDR2 is SYDVKM. The CDR3 coding sequence is TGTGCCAGCAGTGAGCTTTTTTTGGATACGCAGTATTTT. It is translated as CASSELFLDTQYF.

The chain couples TRBV19 to TRBJ1-5; TRBD1 matches 9 bases. Germline V lookup: CDR1 LNHDA, CDR2 SQIVND (reference sequence). CDR3 length: 18 amino acids. The ends lost 6 bases at V and 2 bases at J; junction bases unmatched: 14. The CDR3 coding sequence is TGTGCCAGTAGACCCTTACACCGGGACAGGGAAGGCAATCAGCCCCAGCATTTT. It encodes CASRPLHRDREGNQPQHF.

This clonotype was detected only a few times. The chain couples TRBV4-3 to TRBJ2-1; D gene unclear. The CDR3 spans 14 residues. Germline V gene sequence: CDR1 LGHNA, CDR2 YSLEER. The V end lost 0 bases, the J end lost 10 bases, and 13 bases lay between the germline ends. The CDR3, as DNA: TGCGCCAGCAGCCAAGATTGGGCGAAAGGAGAGCAGTTCTTC. It specifies CASSQDWAKGEQFF.